This T cell receptor beta chain was observed in a study of response to subunit inactivated influenza vaccine. Broader study findings: It was suggested by the authors that few new T cells are recruited by each seasonal influenza vaccination.

Germline CDR1 reads SGHTA; CDR2 reads FQGNSA. The V and J ends lost 1 base and 0 bases respectively, with 11 bases between them. This CDR3 is 16 amino acids long. This clonotype was picked up many times. Its antigen is unknown. Via MiXCR, TCRdb re-called the RT-PCR reads, giving one row per CDR3 protein. Here the sample spans about 830,000 distinct CDR3 sequences, under 20% being singletons. This chain joins TRBV7-2 and TRBJ2-3; D gene uncertain. This clonotype originated in a middle-aged man who received an inactivated influenza vaccine. Sequencing used PBMCs from blood, obtained more than 4 days after vaccination. The CDR3 nucleotides are TGTGCCAGCAGCTTAGGGGCTAGATTGAGCACAGATACGCAGTATTTT. This gives the protein CASSLGARLSTDTQYF.